A selection of T cell receptor beta chains follows, all from one sample in a study of shared clonotypes between healthy human individuals. Method: immunoSEQ multiplex PCR; TCRdb's copy keeps in-frame clones and lacks some. The sample has approximately 2.5 million clones, more than 85% seen once. The sequencing sample was made of naive CD4+ T cells from PBMCs. The receptors come from a man younger than 35 in good health. Some clones in this sample may be carry-over from other donors' samples. CDR3s include the opening cysteine and the closing phenylalanine or tryptophan.

>TRBJ1-4|TRBV18
CASSAALNEKLFF
>TRBJ2-7|TRBV5-1
CASSPDRVAYEQYF
>TRBJ1-2|TRBV28
CAILRRGQGRNYGYTF
>TRBJ2-7|TRBV18
CASSPAAAGGRDYEQYF
>TRBJ1-1|TRBV6-6
CASSGQNTEAFF
>TRBJ2-2|TRBV9
CASSPRTGYTGELFF
>TRBJ2-6|TRBV2
CASKRLQGMANVLTF
>TRBJ2-6|TRBV6-4
CASSDESGANVLTF
>TRBJ2-5|TRBV10-3
CAISVPPSGRFIETQYF
>TRBJ1-1|TRBV5-1
CASSLYGLDTEAFF
>TRBJ1-3|TRBV2
CASTRNSGNTIYF
>TRBJ2-3|TRBV28
CASSSRKGGNTDTQYF
>TRBJ1-3|TRBV5-5
CASSRGQGDSGNTIYF
>TRBJ2-1|TRBV29-1
CSVEREFNEQFF
>TRBJ2-1|TRBV15
CATSRPLQWDSRGFSSYNEQFF
>TRBJ1-2|TRBV27
CASSLSAGGGGYTF
>TRBJ2-1|TRBV6-4
CASSDWGGPGYNEQFF
>TRBJ1-5|TRBV6-5
CASSSHRGAGQPQHF
>TRBJ2-2|TRBV28
CASRILNTGELFF
>TRBJ2-7|TRBV6-1
CATRTGSFSYEQYF
>TRBJ1-2|TRBV18
CASSPLQTGAVYGYTF
>TRBJ2-7|TRBV25-1
CASSATRFAVSEQYF
>TRBJ1-5|TRBV5-1
CASSPLGAPEQPQHF
>TRBJ2-5|TRBV7-9
CASSPPDRPGETQYF
>TRBJ2-1|TRBV5-1
CASSLAGGFNEQFF
>TRBJ1-2|TRBV9
CASSPWTERANYGYTF
>TRBJ1-5|TRBV6-1
CASSVKGGRNQPQHF
>TRBJ2-7|TRBV2
CASSQDGSYEQYF
>TRBJ2-1|TRBV19
CASSSPPALSGPGEQFF
>TRBJ1-1|TRBV7-2
CASSLVPIRTQNTEAFF
>TRBJ2-1|TRBV6-5
CASSYERYPYNEQFF
>TRBJ1-2|TRBV7-9
CASSLTGRGYTF